This TCR beta chain was identified in a study of cytomegalovirus exposure and HLA in healthy donors (dated by TCRdb to the late 2010s). Some background on the complete study: In an earlier analysis of some 610 of the donors, 250 to 350 Gb of sequence data and some 100 million unique TCR beta sequences from some 170 million T cells were reported. The genetic ancestry cluster associated with self-reported Caucasian donors included 81% of the roughly 400 genotyped donors. The T cell repertoires of about 700 subjects were profiled by immunosequencing and related to cytomegalovirus serostatus. Typing coverage varied by locus: about 629-640 donors for A, B, C, DRB1 and DQB1; about 520 for DQA1; about 600 for DPA1; 400 to 480 for DPB1. The later analysis used no new phenotypic data to find candidate immune exposures, relying instead on TCR beta sequences and their occurrence across donors. In an earlier analysis of 500 to 650 of the donors, high-throughput TCR beta sequencing was used to judge whether each TCR beta V gene segment behaved as functional or pseudogenic. The study aimed to test whether signatures of past pathogen exposure could be identified by cataloging public T cell receptors. Approximately 300 gigabases of sequencing data and about 92 million unique TCR sequences made up an early release that covered about 640 HLA-typed donors. Among some 400 genotyped donors of the cohort, an average of about 220,000 unique TCR beta nucleotide sequences was sequenced per donor, of which roughly 17% were non-productive. A later analysis re-analyzed previously published TCR beta repertoires from 666 donors and added high-resolution HLA genotyping to study TCR occurrence patterns. High-throughput TCR immunosequencing, statistical association of individual TCRs with disease status, and machine learning were combined to predict cytomegalovirus infection status. Five DR-DQ haplotypes were treated as single units for association and clustering because of strong linkage in the cohort. A separate validation cohort of 100 to 150 different subjects was used in addition to the approximately 700-subject first cohort. Donor age, sex, ethnicity and CMV serostatus were compiled together with the repertoire data. In a later genetic analysis, genome-wide SNP genotypes for about 65% of the 666 donors were used, and that subset was treated as a discovery cohort. All discovery cohort repertoires had been generated on a single sequencing platform. Class I and class II HLA loci were covered by the typing at four-digit resolution.

The study at large found these results: Some IMGT-functional V segments, including TRBV6-2 and TRBV6-3, could not be distinguished by the 87-base-pair reads and were therefore excluded. A further reported finding was that TCR beta sequences accurately predicted the HLA-A and HLA-B alleles for most subjects in the first cohort. In a later analysis, some 18,000 TCR beta sequences were associated with specific HLA alleles at a false discovery rate of 0.05. In the study, about 150 TCR beta chains were listed as associated with cytomegalovirus. According to a later analysis, TCR association rates differed among HLA loci, with DRB1 alleles showing the most associated TCRs and HLA-C alleles showing the fewest. According to the authors, the approach could potentially be generalized to other disease states and immunological phenotypes. A group of highly shared sequence variants was considered likely to be a technical artifact of the sequencing pipeline. Most TCR sequences were seen in very few donors, while some public TCRs were found in many individuals. When HLA alleles, especially DR and DQ, strongly co-occurred, TCR associations were difficult to assign to individual alleles. For the cohort, immune exposure information was limited to CMV serostatus. Sequencing depth was assumed to be roughly uniform across donors in the presence/absence analyses, though that assumption may not hold. A later analysis found that HLA-associated TCR beta chains were more clonally expanded and had lower generation probabilities than equally common non-associated chains. A later genetic analysis associated a missense DCLRE1C variant with V-gene and J-gene trimming of TCR beta chains, and an independent cohort replicated the association. Because HLA typing was missing for some donors at each locus, association tests included only the typed subset. Because counts were too low, approximately 18 rarely observed V segments, including chromosome 9 orphons, were excluded from the earlier analysis of a few hundred of the donors. A later analysis found that most CMV-associated TCR beta chains appeared HLA-restricted, with HLA associations seemingly driven largely by CMV exposure. In vitro tests confirmed that a few of the cytomegalovirus-associated TCR beta chains recognize cytomegalovirus antigens. In an earlier analysis of approximately 600 of the donors, most TCR beta V segments were observed in productive rearrangements about 87% or about 30% of the time, broadly matching IMGT annotations. Several of the top co-occurrence clusters appeared to be linked to parvovirus B19, influenza, CMV and Epstein-Barr virus, according to a later analysis. A later genetic analysis reported fewer N-insertions in productive TCRs among donors in an Asian-associated ancestry cluster than the approximately 700-donor mean. Cytomegalovirus status was reported to be diagnosed by the classifier with high specificity and sensitivity in both the original and validation cohorts. Only TCR beta chains were sequenced in this cohort, and the absence of alpha or paired-chain data limited detectable features. Linkage disequilibrium might explain the correlated functional status among segregating V segments, but an unknown experimental factor could not be ruled out.

Library preparation used the immunoSEQ multiplex PCR assay. The multiplex PCR relied on a mix of 60 forward primers for TCR Vbeta segments and 13 reverse primers for TCR Jbeta segments. The CDR3 region of rearranged TCR beta genes was amplified from genomic DNA with a multiplex PCR assay. The Illumina HiSeq System was used to sequence the amplified TCR beta libraries as 87-base-pair reads. The study's processing was this. In a later analysis, approximately 74 million unique TCR beta chains were counted across the 500 to 850 repertoires, and some 10 million of these chains were shared by at least two donors. A nearest-neighbor algorithm error-corrected the raw reads and collapsed the reads into unique sequences, merging closely related sequences to remove PCR and sequencing errors. V, D and J gene segments were assigned by aligning CDR3 sequences to IMGT reference sequences. For a sequence to be retained, a match of at least six nucleotides was required to both a V gene segment and a J gene segment. Rearrangements were called productive when the CDR3 lacked stop codons and stayed in frame with V and J; all others were non-productive. Following IMGT convention, CDR3 was defined as the stretch from the second conserved V-encoded cysteine to the conserved J-encoded phenylalanine. The earlier analysis of about 640 of the donors excluded any sequence lacking an unambiguous match to a single V gene segment. In an earlier analysis of approximately 590 of the donors, V segments were called functional above 56.7% productive rearrangements and were called segregating when the between-donor standard deviation exceeded 5%. A statistical classification framework was built for diagnosing cytomegalovirus status from the catalog of TCR beta chain sequences. V and J gene assignment, in a later analysis, came from comparing TCR nucleotide sequences with IMGT/GENE-DB human TR gene sequences. The TCRdist pipeline was used in a later analysis to assign CDR3 sequences and most-parsimonious VDJ recombination scenarios. In a later analysis, each TCR beta chain was defined by its CDR3 amino acid sequence together with its V-gene family, and reads without a unique V-gene family were excluded. As a way to deal with suspected cross-contamination and a sequencing artifact, a later analysis dropped 450 to 600 nucleotide sequences that were highly shared and had low generation probability. In a later analysis, a clonal expansion index for each public chain was calculated from normalized within-repertoire ranks of inferred template counts. A later analysis computed generation probabilities with a VDJ recombination model fitted to out-of-frame rearrangements, and checked the results against IGoR. In a later analysis, hypergeometric tests were used to score TCR-TCR, TCR-HLA and TCR-CMV co-occurrence, with a repertoire-size bias correction applied to TCR pairs. False discovery rates were estimated in a later analysis by permuting HLA or CMV assignments 20 times. In a later analysis, co-occurring TCRs were grouped with DBSCAN, and TCRdist sequence similarity was added when clustering was performed within HLA-allele-positive subsets. Co-occurrence clustering excluded repertoires with fewer than 30,000 or more than 120,000 public chains, plus five with anomalous nucleotide sharing. TCRdb carries this immuneACCESS record with in-frame sequences only. Its versions omit some clonotypes, under half of them owing to an unresolved V gene in the studies checked, with the rest unexplained. D and trimming were read from the DNA, whereas the V and J calls and clone size are those reported in that table. This sample gives some 70,000 clones in total; over 75% of them show up just once. The ten most abundant clones make up about 6.8% of the sample.

Including the terminal cysteine and phenylalanine, the CDR3 comprises 15 residues. Here the CDR3 DNA is all that survives: 45 bases in frame from base 1. CDR1 and CDR2 are drawn from the germline V gene: LGHNA, YSLEER. V sheds 2 bases and J sheds 5 bases, leaving 15 bases between their ends. The cohort consisted of 666 healthy bone marrow donors. Cohort members were all nominally healthy when sampled, although unrecorded immune exposures were likely present. CMV serostatus was positive for 289 and negative for 352 of the 666 cohort members, and was not recorded for this donor. Every donor gave a peripheral blood sample, and the peripheral blood mononuclear cells from that sample were used for TCR beta sequencing. The Qiagen DNeasy Blood Extraction Kit was used to extract genomic DNA from the blood cell samples. Regarding this clone: Its antigen is still unknown. One base away there is no much larger clone; base qualities are not given.

Sequencing input: PBMCs. The clonotype was recovered from a human donor in good health. The chain couples TRBV4-3 to TRBJ2-5; TRBD2 is perhaps the D gene, given 6 matching bases. The DNA is as follows: TGCGCCAGCAGCCAAAGGGAGGCTAGGTGGGAGACCCAGTACTTC. Protein translation: CASSQREARWETQYF.